This TCR beta chain was profiled in a study of blood T cell repertoires in COVID-19. V gave up 2 bases and J gave up 3 bases; unmatched junction bases: 17. The CDR3 contains 20 residues. Per germline, CDR1 MNHEY and CDR2 SMNVEV (reference sequence). Original methodology: Estimated nucleated cell counts came from reference gene primer amplification. Sequencing was performed with immunoSEQ multiplex PCR; in TCRdb, only in-frame clones are kept and a portion is missing. The DNA was the basis for D and trimming; V, J and clone size are from that table. There are about 93,000 clones in the sample; roughly 90% occur only once, and approximately 1.5% lies in the top ten.

The TCR was taken from a human donor with active COVID-19. The donor label of this sample is uncertain. The J gene is TRBJ1-5, the V gene TRBV27; 9 bases fit TRBD1. The material sequenced was peripheral blood. The CDR3 bases are TGTGCCAGCAGTTTAGTCGGGTTACTACCGGGACAGGGAAACAATCAGCCCCAGCATTTT. It codes for CASSLVGLLPGQGNNQPQHF.